The present entry profiles one T cell receptor (beta chain) with its context. This clone was counted a single time. The clone's antigen remains unknown. Nothing much larger sits one base from this clone, and base qualities are not available. These data are taken from a study of blood T cell repertoires in COVID-19 (dated by TCRdb to the early 2020s). At the level of the whole study: Samples from collaborators originated in the United States, Italy and Spain and spanned both the acute and convalescent phases of COVID-19. The repertoires were released in a freely available public database intended as a resource for research on the immune response to SARS-CoV-2. The material from the prospective study consisted of cDNA or gDNA derived from T cells, B-cell-depleted T cells, or PBMCs. A de-identified subject ID, COVID-19 status, age in years and sex were almost always included in the sample metadata. The dataset comprised deeply sampled blood TCRbeta repertoires from subjects exposed to, actively infected with, or recovered from COVID-19. The samples were drawn from the first 160 participants of the ongoing ImmuneRACE study and from 950 to 1,500 subjects provided by 6 global collaborators. Where available, HLA class I and class II types were obtained from metadata supplied by the sample provider rather than from assay-based typing. The research as a whole found: The amount of clinical and demographic metadata varied by source and participant and was provided uncurated.

In the prospective study, participants were about 18 to 100 years old, resided in approximately 25 geographic areas of the United States, and were enrolled through a virtual design. In the prospective study, cohorts were assigned on the basis of participant-reported clinical history obtained from a screening survey and a study questionnaire. Recovered participants in ImmuneRACE Cohort 3 were defined by two consecutive negative NP/OP PCR tests, clearance by a healthcare professional, or resolution of symptoms. In the prospective study, mobile phlebotomists collected whole blood, serum and a nasopharyngeal or oropharyngeal swab from each participant. Prospective study participants could optionally give additional blood draws and questionnaires over a roughly two-month period. Before DNA extraction, prospective study blood samples were shipped either frozen or at room temperature. Measured from the cysteine to the phenylalanine, the CDR3 is 12 residues long. The sequence is cut down to CDR3 DNA, 36 bases in frame from base 1. CDR1 is given as MNHNS and CDR2 as SASEGT, both from the germline V gene. V sheds 8 bases and J sheds 4 bases, leaving 9 bases between their ends.

The immunoSEQ Assay, a bias-controlled multiplex PCR, was used to amplify TCRbeta CDR3 regions from genomic DNA. In the source study's methods: The number of nucleated cells in each sample was estimated by amplification of reference gene primers within the assay. To quantify the absolute abundance of each unique TCRbeta CDR3 rearrangement, sequence reads were collapsed and filtered. Productive Simpson clonality was computed per sample as the square root of Simpson's diversity index over productive rearrangements. TCRdb obtained this table from immuneACCESS and retained in-frame rearrangements with V and J assigned. These tables miss some clones; where compared with another copy, unresolved V genes account for less than half of the shortfall, and the remainder is unexplained. That table furnishes V, J and clone size, whereas the DNA furnished D and trimming. This sample lists more than 350,000 clones; approximately 90% were detected once. The ten largest clones capture around 9.3% of the sample.

Sample: PBMCs or T cells enriched from blood (not recorded which). The rearranged chain carries TRBV6-1 and TRBJ1-5, with TRBD1 perhaps the D gene, on 6 matching bases. This clonotype originated in a woman between 45 and 60 years old who had recovered from COVID-19. The nucleotide sequence is given as TGTGCCAGCGAAGGGGGTAATCAGCCCCAGCATTTT. It specifies CASEGGNQPQHF.